This entry concerns a single TCR beta chain. A sample-barcoded 5' primer and a J-beta primer mix were used in a second PCR of roughly 7 to 11 cycles. Each cDNA molecule received a tag from a template-switch adaptor that had 12 random nucleotides. TCRdb analysed the 5' RACE reads with MiXCR anew, one entry per CDR3 protein. The sample has 1.5 million to 2 million distinct CDR3 sequences; roughly 49% are singletons. This sample is drawn from a study of blood T cells in healthy people across ages. CDR1 is MNHNS and CDR2 is SASEGT in the germline V gene. V was pared by 6 bases and J by 0 bases, with 16 bases of the junction left unmatched. This CDR3 comprises 18 residues.

The clonotype originates from a middle-aged woman in good health. V usage is TRBV6-1 and J usage is TRBJ1-1; 7 bases agree with TRBD1. The sequencing input was blood. Here the CDR3 DNA reads TGTGCCAGCAGCAGAAGAACAGGGGTGAACTACCTGAACACTGAAGCTTTCTTT. Encoded protein: CASSRRTGVNYLNTEAFF.